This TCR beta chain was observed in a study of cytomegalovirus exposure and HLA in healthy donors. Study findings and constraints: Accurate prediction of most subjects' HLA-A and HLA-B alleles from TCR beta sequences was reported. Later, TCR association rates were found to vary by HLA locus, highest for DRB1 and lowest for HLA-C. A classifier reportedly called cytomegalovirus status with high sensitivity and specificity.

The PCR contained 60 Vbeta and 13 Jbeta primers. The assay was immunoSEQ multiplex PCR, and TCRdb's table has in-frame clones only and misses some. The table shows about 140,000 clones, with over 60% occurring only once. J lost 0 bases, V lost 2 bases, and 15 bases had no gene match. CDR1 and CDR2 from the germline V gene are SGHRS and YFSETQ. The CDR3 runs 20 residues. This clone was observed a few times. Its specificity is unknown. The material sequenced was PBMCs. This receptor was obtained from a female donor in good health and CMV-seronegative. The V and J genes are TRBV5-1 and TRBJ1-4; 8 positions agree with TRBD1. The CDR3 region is CASSFGMAGGGLATNEKLFF. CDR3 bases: TGCGCCAGCAGCTTTGGAATGGCAGGGGGCGGTTTGGCAACTAATGAAAAACTGTTTTTT.